This T cell receptor delta chain appears in the sequencing data of a study of gamma delta lymphoproliferative disorders and STAT genes (dated by TCRdb to between 2018 and 2020). Regarding the study in general: The LymphoTrack Dx TCRG Assay was used to prepare gamma-chain libraries from at least 50 ng of genomic DNA. Because no corresponding Invivoscribe delta assay was available, delta-chain libraries were prepared according to the standard operating procedure of the EuroClonality-NGS working group. The study profiled TCR gamma and delta CDR3 repertoires by deep sequencing in Tgammadelta lymphoproliferative disease patients and healthy controls, within a larger immunophenotypic and STAT-mutation study. A couple of gamma-chain samples and all delta-chain samples were sequenced twice to confirm results.

What the study reported, not specific to this receptor: Almost every major gamma and delta clonotype found in patients was public, meaning shared with at least one healthy donor, with just a couple of gamma clonotypes being private to disease. According to the authors, NGS specificity may be reduced at low frequencies, so whether leukemic clones are public or private needs confirmation. When whole repertoires were clustered, gamma repertoires from patients grouped apart from those of healthy controls, but delta repertoires did not separate between the groups. Leukemic cells were skewed toward terminal effectors, whereas control T cells likely spanned varied maturation stages, a difference potentially limiting comparisons between patients and controls.

For this clone: The specificity of this receptor is unknown. This likely traces to a read error, being one base from a far larger clone. The same CDR3 is also encoded by other DNA sequences in this sample.

Both library methods used multiplex PCR with primers targeting conserved V and J regions of the TCR genes. After purification and pooling, the amplicons were sequenced on an Illumina MiSeq platform. The authors' pipeline ran thus. V(D)J alignment, clonotype assembly and translation were done with MiXCR, while functionality assessment and CDR3 repertoire analyses were done with VDJtools. CDR3 was defined according to IMGT, and analyses were limited to productive sequences using functional genes, with ORF genes and pseudogenes excluded. A custom Python script searched for identical amino acid CDR3s of major clonotypes (frequency >=5%) across all patients and controls. A one-sided non-parametric Wilcoxon test was used to compare clonotype frequencies in patients versus controls. TCRdb called clones from the public reads with CATT, and repeated DNA sequences were later combined into one row. The V and J calls reflect TCRdb's pipeline rather than the authors' work. Recorded for this sample are fewer than 4,500 delta-chain clones; roughly 1.2% of them occurred a single time. The top ten clones comprise roughly 24% of the sample.

CDR1 and CDR2 were assigned from the germline V gene as GEAIGNYY and EKD. The CDR3 numbers 15 residues from cysteine through phenylalanine. The read is trimmed to its CDR3 DNA, 45 bases read in frame from base 1. V is reduced by 4 bases and J by 4 bases, leaving a spacing of 18 bases between them. Genomic DNA from peripheral blood mononuclear cells isolated from patients and controls was used for TCR sequencing. The control group, matched to the patients for age and sex, consisted of around 23 healthy adult blood donors (around twelve males and approximately eleven females) with a median age of roughly 60 years.

The sequence came from a human donor in good health. Sequencing used blood. The sequence is built from TRDV2 and TRDJ1; no D gene is confidently identified. The CDR3 corresponds to CACEPLGDRNDKLIF. The DNA is as follows: TGTGCCTGTGAACCCTTGGGAGACCGAAACGATAAACTCATCTTT.